This TCR beta chain was recorded in a study of cytomegalovirus exposure and HLA in healthy donors (dated by TCRdb to the late 2010s). With regard to the full study: According to a later analysis, the approximately 130 validation repertoires were produced on the same platform as the 666 repertoires of the first cohort. A separate validation cohort of over 95 different subjects was used in addition to the 666-subject first cohort. The aim of the study was to test whether cataloging public T cell receptors could identify signatures of past pathogen exposure. The study combined high-throughput TCR immunosequencing, statistical association of individual TCRs with disease status, and machine learning to predict cytomegalovirus infection status. The paper's findings and limits, for the study overall: In the study, about 150 TCR beta chains were listed as associated with cytomegalovirus. The classifier was reported to diagnose cytomegalovirus status with high specificity and sensitivity in both the original cohort and the validation cohort. Most TCR sequences were seen in very few donors, while some public TCRs were found in many individuals. A later analysis lacked HLA typing for the validation cohort, so it scored co-occurrence in that cohort across all 120 repertoires. Subsequent analysis determined that TCRs grouped into clusters in the first cohort also showed a tendency toward co-occurrence across the approximately 120 validation repertoires, and roughly 94% of cluster scores exceeded 0. In vitro tests confirmed that a few of the cytomegalovirus-associated TCR beta chains recognize cytomegalovirus antigens. The authors suggested that the approach could potentially be generalized to other disease states and immunological phenotypes.

The CDR3 spans 15 residues, from the cysteine through the phenylalanine. Of the read, only the CDR3 DNA is kept; its 45 bases are in frame from base 1. CDR1 and CDR2 are read off the germline V gene as ENHRY and SYGVKD. Between the V and J ends, shortened by 6 bases and 3 bases respectively, the junction contains 14 bases. The library relied on the immunoSEQ multiplex PCR assay. From the authors' description of their analysis: A statistical classification framework was developed to diagnose cytomegalovirus status using the catalog of TCR beta chain sequences. The immuneACCESS repertoire file appears here via TCRdb, limited to in-frame rearrangements. These files lack a portion of the clones; in checked studies, under half of the deficit traces to unresolved V genes, and the cause of the others is not known. V, J and clone size were drawn from that table, and D and trimming were deduced from the DNA. Recorded for this sample are roughly 170,000 clones; about 86% of them occurred a single time. The ten most abundant clones make up 2.5% to 3% of the sample.

The donors belonged to the validation cohort of about 110 subjects, which was separate from the roughly 700-subject first cohort. As for this clone: Its antigen remains undetermined. No much larger clonotype is one base removed from it; base qualities were not supplied.

The chain links TRBV10-3 with TRBJ2-2; a tentative D match to TRBD1 spans 6 bases. Sequenced material: PBMCs. This TCR derives from a woman aged 18-35 years in good health and CMV-seropositive. For the CDR3, the sequence is CAIRPSTGDTGELFF. The nucleotide sequence reads TGTGCCATCAGGCCCTCGACAGGAGACACCGGGGAGCTGTTTTTT.